This T cell receptor (beta chain) is from a study of T cell clonality in common variable immunodeficiency. Sequencing used immunoSEQ multiplex PCR; TCRdb keeps in-frame clones, though not all of them. This sample includes 16,000 or so clones with no singletons; its ten biggest clones take up less than 15%. Study conclusions and caveats: Fewer TCRbeta clones were shared among CVID subjects than controls. In common variable immunodeficiency, TCR beta chains reportedly carried fewer deletions and N-nucleotide insertions. Repertoire-complication correlations in CVID were limited by patient heterogeneity. CVID subjects had higher TCRbeta clonality than healthy controls, most marked in about a third.

A remark on this clone: Its antigen is still unknown.

The sample was peripheral blood mononuclear cells. This receptor was identified in a human donor with common variable immunodeficiency.

Here the CDR3 reads CASSPRTGTTGELFF. The DNA read from the CDR3 is TGTGCCAGCTCACCCAGGACAGGGACCACCGGGGAG. This rearrangement joins TRBV18 to TRBJ2-2, with 8 bases lining up with TRBD1. The read ends 3 residues early relative to the CDR3; the germline J gene fills the gap. Unmatched junction bases numbered 4, after V lost 3 bases and J lost 4 bases. The CDR3 sequence is 15 residues long. In germline, CDR1 is KGHSH, CDR2 LQKENI.